This TCR beta chain derives from a study of naive and memory T cell subsets. Trimming left V 4 bases short and J 0 bases short, with 10 bases between. This CDR3 is 14 amino acids long. CDR1 is SQVTM, CDR2 ANQGSEA, per germline. An oligonucleotide containing a UMI was ligated to the 3' end of TCR cDNA. This clonotype was observed many times. The antigen is undetermined. Study-level findings and limits: The RNA method is potentially sensitive to activation and differentiation changes.

The SP2 primer and nested alpha and beta constant region primers amplified ligated cDNA in four rounds. TCRdb recomputed calls from the UMI-ligation and nested PCR reads with MiXCR, one row per CDR3 protein. In the table there are about 25,000 distinct CDR3 sequences, 4% to 6.5% of which are singletons. The source of this sequence is an adult in good health. The chain uses TRBV29-1 and TRBJ2-1; no clear D gene. The sample comprised blood. CDR3 protein: CSVGRQISYNEQFF. As DNA, the CDR3 is TGCAGCGTTGGTCGTCAGATCTCCTACAATGAGCAGTTCTTC.